This T cell receptor (beta chain) originates from a study of cytomegalovirus exposure and HLA in healthy donors. The CDR3 runs 17 residues. CDR1 KGHSH and CDR2 LQKENI come from the germline V gene. V lost 3 bases to trimming and J lost 0 bases, with 17 bases between them. Primers: 60 Vbeta forward and 13 Jbeta reverse. The method was immunoSEQ multiplex PCR; TCRdb's version includes in-frame clones alone and lacks a portion of them. The table lists 100,000 to 150,000 clones, approximately 80% of them singletons. This receptor was taken from a young woman in good health and CMV-seropositive. The sequenced sample was PBMCs. This chain connects TRBV18 to TRBJ1-2; D possibly corresponds to TRBD1 (5 bases). The DNA for the CDR3 is TGTGCCAGCTCACCGGCGCAGGGCTTATCCTCTAACTATGGCTACACCTTC. Translated: CASSPAQGLSSNYGYTF. The full variable domain, with the rest looked up from reference TRBV18 and TRBJ1-2, is NAGVMQNPRHLVRRRGQEARLRCSPMKGHSHVYWYRQLPEEGLKFMVYLQKENIIDESGMPKERFSAEFPKEGPSILRIQQVVRGDSAAYFCASSPAQGLSSNYGYTFGSGTRLTVV.